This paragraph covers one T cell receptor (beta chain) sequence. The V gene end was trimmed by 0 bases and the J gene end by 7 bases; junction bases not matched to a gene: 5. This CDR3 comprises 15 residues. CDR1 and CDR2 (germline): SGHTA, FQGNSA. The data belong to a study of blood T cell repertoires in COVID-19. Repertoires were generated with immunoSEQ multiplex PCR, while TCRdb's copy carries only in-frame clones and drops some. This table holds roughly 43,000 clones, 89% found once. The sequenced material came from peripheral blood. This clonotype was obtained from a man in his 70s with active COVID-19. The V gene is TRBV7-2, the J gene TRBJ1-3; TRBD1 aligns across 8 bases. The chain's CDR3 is CASSLAGDRLNTIYF. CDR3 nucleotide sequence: TGTGCCAGCAGCTTAGCCGGGGACAGGCTGAACACCATATATTTT. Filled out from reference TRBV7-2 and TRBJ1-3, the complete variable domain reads GAGVSQSPSNKVTEKGKDVELRCDPISGHTALYWYRQSLGQGLEFLIYFQGNSAPDKSGLPSDRFSAERTGGSVSTLTIQRTQQEDSAVYLCASSLAGDRLNTIYFGEGSWLTVV.